A selection of T cell receptor beta chains follows, all from one sample in a study of T cell repertoires in cytomegalovirus infection. TCRdb reanalysed the reads using MiXCR and keeps one entry per CDR3 protein. This table holds roughly 640,000 distinct CDR3 sequences, 20% to 30% found once. Input material: CD8+ T cells from PBMCs. These receptor sequences come from a human donor in good health (CMV status not recorded). Some clones in this sample may be carry-over from other donors' samples. Each CDR3 is given without its conserved first and last residue.

J gene: TRBJ1-2; V gene: TRBV7-9; CDR3 protein: ASSLPIIETANYGYT
J gene: TRBJ2-3; V gene: TRBV28; CDR3 protein: ASSTRGTGWGDTQY
J gene: TRBJ2-5; V gene: TRBV7-8; CDR3 protein: ASSLVSGKRETQY
J gene: TRBJ2-3; V gene: TRBV7-3; CDR3 protein: ASSTGTGLADTQY
J gene: TRBJ1-2; V gene: TRBV2; CDR3 protein: ASRTRANYGYT
J gene: TRBJ2-5; V gene: TRBV6-2/TRBV6-3; CDR3 protein: ASSEPGLAGEEETQY
J gene: TRBJ1-1; V gene: TRBV10-3; CDR3 protein: AIKDPLGTEAF
J gene: TRBJ1-1; V gene: TRBV20-1; CDR3 protein: SAPRGKGAEAF
J gene: TRBJ1-5; V gene: TRBV7-9; CDR3 protein: ASSSLGPGNQPQH
J gene: TRBJ2-2; V gene: TRBV5-5; CDR3 protein: ASSYEQGLGGELF
J gene: TRBJ1-5; V gene: TRBV27; CDR3 protein: ASSSANNQPQH
J gene: TRBJ1-1; V gene: TRBV20-1; CDR3 protein: SAQPLAGPEAF
J gene: TRBJ1-2; V gene: TRBV29-1; CDR3 protein: SVVQGNGGYT
J gene: TRBJ2-2; V gene: TRBV29-1; CDR3 protein: SVEVFPGQGFTGELF
J gene: TRBJ1-2; V gene: TRBV5-1; CDR3 protein: ASSFSHDGYT
J gene: TRBJ2-1; V gene: TRBV5-1; CDR3 protein: ASSFLAGGANEQF
J gene: TRBJ2-3; V gene: TRBV7-6; CDR3 protein: ASSLVENSGDITDTQY
J gene: TRBJ2-5; V gene: TRBV7-8; CDR3 protein: ASSLSQGSTQY
J gene: TRBJ1-5; V gene: TRBV12-5; CDR3 protein: ASGLAGQLRQPQH
J gene: TRBJ2-1; V gene: TRBV7-4; CDR3 protein: ASSKGGRWGCSEQF
J gene: TRBJ1-2; V gene: TRBV19; CDR3 protein: ASSSRTDPFGGYT
J gene: TRBJ2-2; V gene: TRBV2; CDR3 protein: AAQVGAGELF
J gene: TRBJ2-3; V gene: TRBV7-2; CDR3 protein: ASSLGIYTPDTQY
J gene: TRBJ2-1; V gene: TRBV6-1; CDR3 protein: ASSELWGRPPDEQF
J gene: TRBJ1-1; V gene: TRBV7-9; CDR3 protein: ASSAPIQGTNTEAF
J gene: TRBJ1-1; V gene: TRBV6-2/TRBV6-3; CDR3 protein: ASRPPRQGRMNTEAF
J gene: TRBJ1-2; V gene: TRBV28; CDR3 protein: ASSLSYGGASGYT
J gene: TRBJ1-1; V gene: TRBV7-9; CDR3 protein: ANSPRTGGTEAF
J gene: TRBJ1-1; V gene: TRBV6-6; CDR3 protein: ASIPRGGVEAEAF
J gene: TRBJ1-2; V gene: TRBV27; CDR3 protein: ASSSGLIYGYT
J gene: TRBJ2-2; V gene: TRBV28; CDR3 protein: ASEEGGFGELF
J gene: TRBJ1-1; V gene: TRBV5-6; CDR3 protein: ASGQGGTEAF
J gene: TRBJ2-3; V gene: TRBV13; CDR3 protein: ASSLKLNTDTQY
J gene: TRBJ2-7; V gene: TRBV10-3; CDR3 protein: ATEGQGVYEQY